This T cell receptor beta chain was identified in a study of cytomegalovirus exposure and HLA in healthy donors. PCR was performed using 60 Vbeta and 13 Jbeta primers. TCRdb keeps only in-frame clones here, not all; method: immunoSEQ multiplex PCR. The table shows 150,000 to 200,000 clones, with about 80% occurring only once. This clone was recorded a few times. Antigen: not known. Overall study findings and caveats: TRBV6-2, TRBV6-3 and some other V segments were unresolvable in 87-base-pair reads. The study flagged roughly 160 TCR beta chains as cytomegalovirus-associated.

V shed 3 bases and J 5 bases; nucleotides not matched to a gene: 4. CDR1 and CDR2 from the germline V gene are SGHTA and FQGNSA. CDR3 size: 15 residues. Sequenced sample: PBMCs. The chain employs TRBV7-2 and TRBJ2-3; 11 bases line up with TRBD2. This clonotype was obtained from a woman younger than 45 in good health and CMV-seropositive. The DNA for the CDR3 is TGTGCCAGCAGCTTTACTAGCGGGAGAATAGATACGCAGTATTTT. It is translated as CASSFTSGRIDTQYF. The full variable domain, its missing parts supplied by reference TRBV7-2 and TRBJ2-3, is GAGVSQSPSNKVTEKGKDVELRCDPISGHTALYWYRQSLGQGLEFLIYFQGNSAPDKSGLPSDRFSAERTGGSVSTLTIQRTQQEDSAVYLCASSFTSGRIDTQYFGPGTRLTVL.